This TCR beta chain was documented in a study of T cell responses to AZD1222 COVID-19 vaccine. The CDR3 covers 16 residues. Germline values: CDR1 LGHNA, CDR2 YSLEER. Between the trimmed V and J ends, which lost 0 bases and 0 bases, there was a span of 9 bases. Timing groups of about 4 and about 12 weeks for second doses were pooled. Using immunoSEQ multiplex PCR, the repertoire was profiled, and TCRdb retains in-frame clones only, with some absent. The sample has some 60,000 clones; 65% to 90% are singletons. A remark on this clone: Its cognate antigen is unknown.

Study-wide results and limits: No day 14 peak samples; only post-peak repertoires were characterized.

The chain joins TRBV4-3 to TRBJ2-1, with no clear D. This TCR was recovered from an adult who received the AZD1222 COVID-19 vaccine. Sequencing was performed on peripheral blood, taken 28 days after the second AZD1222 dose. CDR3 region: CASSQDNRVSYNEQFF. Written as DNA, the CDR3 is TGCGCCAGCAGCCAAGATAACCGCGTCTCCTACAATGAGCAGTTCTTC.